Listed below are T cell receptor beta chains from one sample, sequenced in a study of cytotoxic CD8 clonotypes in ibrutinib-treated CLL. Libraries were prepared by immunoSEQ multiplex PCR; TCRdb keeps only in-frame clonotypes and omits some of them. This sample has tens of thousands of clones; around four fifths occur once, and the top ten carry approximately 20%. This specimen consisted of PBMCs, obtained after 24 months of ibrutinib treatment. Receptors were obtained from a human donor with chronic lymphocytic leukemia. Both conserved end residues are part of each CDR3. A D gene is named only where the DNA matches it firmly. Some rows mark clone size as missing; the rest say once, few, many or name a class of expanded clone.

v_call,j_call,clone_size,d_call,cdr3_aa,cdr3_nt
TRBV9,TRBJ2-1,NA,TRBD2,CASSVEQLAAYNEQFF,TGTGCCAGCAGCGTAGAGCAACTAGCGGCCTACAATGAGCAGTTCTTC
TRBV11-2,TRBJ1-3,NA,NA,CASSLEGTSGNTIYF,TGTGCCAGCAGCTTAGAGGGGACCTCTGGAAACACCATATATTTT
TRBV5-6,TRBJ2-7,NA,TRBD2,CASSSVAGYEQYF,TGTGCCAGCAGCTCGGTAGCGGGTTACGAGCAGTACTTC
TRBV11-3,TRBJ2-5,NA,TRBD2,CASSPGVAGGSGETQYF,TGTGCCAGCAGCCCCGGGGTAGCGGGAGGATCGGGAGAGACCCAGTACTTC
TRBV7-9,TRBJ2-7,NA,NA,CASSTGRLSSYEQYF,TGTGCCAGCAGCACCGGACGGCTAAGCTCCTACGAGCAGTACTTC
TRBV18,TRBJ1-5,NA,NA,CASSPRTDNSNQPQHF,TGTGCCAGCTCACCACGGACAGATAATAGCAATCAGCCCCAGCATTTT
TRBV19,TRBJ1-1,NA,NA,CASTYLFRAQGDTEAFF,TGTGCCAGTACCTATCTATTTAGGGCACAGGGCGACACTGAAGCTTTCTTT
TRBV6-4,TRBJ2-1,NA,TRBD2,CASSPLAGASNEQFF,TGTGCCAGCAGTCCACTAGCGGGAGCGTCCAATGAGCAGTTCTTC
TRBV5-6,TRBJ2-3,NA,TRBD2,CASSLVGGRTLLGDTQYF,TGTGCCAGCAGCTTGGTGGGCGGGAGGACTCTTCTCGGCGATACGCAGTATTTT
TRBV28,TRBJ2-1,NA,NA,CASRAAGAPFGQFF,TGTGCCAGCAGGGCCGCGGGGGCGCCATTTGGGCAGTTCTTC
TRBV5-1,TRBJ2-2,NA,TRBD1,CASSPGTGTGELFF,TGCGCCAGCAGCCCAGGGACAGGGACCGGGGAGCTGTTTTTT
TRBV27,TRBJ2-5,NA,NA,CASRTRGAHQETQYF,TGTGCCAGCAGAACCCGGGGGGCGCACCAAGAGACCCAGTACTTC
TRBV4-1,TRBJ1-4,NA,TRBD1,CASSHRDSFNEKLFF,TGCGCCAGCAGCCACCGGGACAGCTTTAATGAAAAACTGTTTTTT
TRBV5-1,TRBJ2-1,NA,NA,CASSAIGLINEQFF,TGCGCCAGCAGCGCAATCGGACTGATCAATGAGCAGTTCTTC
TRBV19,TRBJ2-3,once,TRBD2,CASSPLAGSLDTQYF,TGTGCCAGTAGCCCACTAGCGGGAAGCTTGGATACGCAGTATTTT